Listed below are T cell receptor beta chains from one sample, sequenced in a study of CD8 T cells in ankylosing spondylitis. TCRdb re-analysed the 5' RACE reads in MiXCR, keeping a single row per CDR3 protein. The table shows some 100,000 distinct CDR3 sequences, with about 9% occurring only once. Input material: blood, either unsorted or a sorted T cell fraction (not recorded which). The source of these receptors is a male donor with ankylosing spondylitis. CDR3s leave out the opening cysteine and the closing phenylalanine or tryptophan.

v_call | cdr3_aa
TRBV11-2 | ASSLEMLGEQF
TRBV27 | ASSSGTSARSEQF
TRBV27 | ASSLGTSGHEQY
TRBV29-1 | SVPGGYGYT
TRBV20-1 | SARSKSGKPPNEQF
TRBV28 | ASALGEEDEQY
TRBV7-9 | ASSFSGQSYGYT
TRBV27 | ASSLGQGTGTDTQY
TRBV12-3/TRBV12-4 | ASSLQHSDTQY
TRBV2 | ASSEVRSYYNEQF
TRBV27 | ASSSYSGTQHYEQY
TRBV24-1 | ATGKGSSYEQY
TRBV3-1 | ASSQDEGQHLLFSSTDTQY
TRBV10-3 | AIRLDGANVLT
TRBV3-1 | ASSQGDSYTDTQY
TRBV12-3/TRBV12-4 | ASSPLSGGELV
TRBV20-1 | SARDPGRDPPEQF
TRBV7-6 | ASSLEGLADWETQY
TRBV19 | ASNPGLSNQPQH
TRBV19 | ASSILGLTEIGETQY
TRBV12-3/TRBV12-4 | ASSLGRNTEAF
TRBV7-2 | ASSHRVGLATDTQY
TRBV11-1 | ASSLVRTGAIGTSGRTTDTQY
TRBV6-5 | ASSHPPDRGDTEAF
TRBV29-1 | SVETGRYGYT
TRBV4-2 | ASSQAQSGTSESDTQY
TRBV7-6 | ASSLGDYVSQY
TRBV11-2 | ASSWGSDTQY
TRBV11-2 | ASSLLGAGTSYEQY
TRBV27 | ASSYSGAEQF
TRBV9 | ASSKSGSSYNEQF
TRBV2 | ASGGEAF
TRBV5-1 | ASSLDRGLYEQF
TRBV24-1 | ATSEPPGLAGSEGEQF
TRBV6-1 | ASSPSPVGLASADTQY
TRBV4-1 | ASSQDRTYTEAF
TRBV11-2 | ASSLVRAGLWETQY
TRBV19 | ASSMVADTQY
TRBV25-1 | ASSEGAGDTQY
TRBV6-5 | ASSYSREGTGELF
TRBV6-4 | ASSDSEVGEGSYNEQF